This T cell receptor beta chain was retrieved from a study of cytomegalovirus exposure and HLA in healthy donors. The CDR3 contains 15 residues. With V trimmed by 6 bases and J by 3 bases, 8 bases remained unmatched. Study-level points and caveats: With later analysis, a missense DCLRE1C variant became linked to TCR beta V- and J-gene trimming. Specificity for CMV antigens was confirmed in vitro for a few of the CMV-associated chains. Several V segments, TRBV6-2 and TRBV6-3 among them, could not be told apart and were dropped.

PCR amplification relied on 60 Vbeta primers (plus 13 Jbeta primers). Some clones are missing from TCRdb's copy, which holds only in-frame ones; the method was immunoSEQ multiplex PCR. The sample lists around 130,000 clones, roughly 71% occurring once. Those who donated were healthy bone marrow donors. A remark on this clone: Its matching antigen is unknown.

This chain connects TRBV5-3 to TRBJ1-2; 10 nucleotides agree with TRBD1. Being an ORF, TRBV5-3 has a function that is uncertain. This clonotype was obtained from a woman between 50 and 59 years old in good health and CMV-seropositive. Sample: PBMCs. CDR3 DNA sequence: TGTGCCAGAACCGCCGGGACAGGGGAGGACTATGGCTACACCTTC. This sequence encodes CARTAGTGEDYGYTF.